The present T cell receptor beta chain was sequenced within a study of cytomegalovirus exposure and HLA in healthy donors. CDR1 is MNHNY and CDR2 is SVGAGI in the germline V gene (reference sequence). The J segment lost 6 bases and the V segment lost 2 bases, leaving 6 bases of the junction unmatched. The CDR3 extends over 15 amino acids. Study results and caveats: Most subjects' HLA-A and HLA-B alleles were reportedly predicted from TCR beta sequences.

About this clone itself: Antigen: not known.

PCR primers comprised 60 Vbeta and 13 Jbeta primers. The repertoire was sequenced with immunoSEQ multiplex PCR; TCRdb's copy has only in-frame clones and lacks some. The clone table shows roughly 200,000 clones, with the ten largest holding approximately 6.5%. The rearrangement joins TRBV6-6 to TRBJ2-3; TRBD1 matches 9 bases. The material sequenced was PBMCs. This receptor was taken from a man aged 30 to 39 in good health and CMV-seronegative. The CDR3 sequence: CASSYPDRGGDTQYF. The CDR3 DNA is TGTGCCAGCAGTTACCCGGACAGGGGAGGGGATACGCAGTATTTT.